This TCR beta chain was profiled in a study of graft-versus-host responses after intestinal transplantation. Study-wide context: Multivisceral, liver-intestinal, or isolated intestinal grafts went to recipients. Findings and caveats of the study: The recipient marrow held GvH clones, and some of them showed up first in ileum or blood. Early post-transplant HvG declines were associated with peak circulating GvH clone levels. Those patients showing graft-donor T cell macrochimerism displayed high graft-versus-host to host-versus-graft clonal ratios in allografts.

Concerning this clone itself: Its matching antigen is unknown.

Sequencing was performed with immunoSEQ multiplex PCR; in TCRdb, only in-frame clones are kept and a portion is missing. This sample yields about 70,000 clones, of which around 90% are seen a single time; about 4% belongs to the top ten. This CDR3 region has 14 residues. Looked up from germline, CDR1 is SGHDT and CDR2 is YYEEEE. The germline V and J ends were trimmed by 4 bases and 5 bases, with 15 bases remaining between them. The gene calls are TRBV5-6 and TRBJ2-5; D might be TRBD2 (5 bases). The source was unstimulated CD8+ T cells sorted from spleen or lymph node cells, collected before transplant. This clonotype was obtained from a human donor who was the organ donor for an intestinal transplant. Written as DNA, the CDR3 is TGTGCCAGCAGCACAACCGGACTTTTTGAGACCCAGTACTTC. Residues: CASSTTGLFETQYF. The full variable domain, completed using reference TRBV5-6 and TRBJ2-5, is DAGVTQSPTHLIKTRGQQVTLRCSPKSGHDTVSWYQQALGQGPQFIFQYYEEEERQRGNFPDRFSGHQFPNYSSELNVNALLLGDSALYLCASSTTGLFETQYFGPGTRLLVL.